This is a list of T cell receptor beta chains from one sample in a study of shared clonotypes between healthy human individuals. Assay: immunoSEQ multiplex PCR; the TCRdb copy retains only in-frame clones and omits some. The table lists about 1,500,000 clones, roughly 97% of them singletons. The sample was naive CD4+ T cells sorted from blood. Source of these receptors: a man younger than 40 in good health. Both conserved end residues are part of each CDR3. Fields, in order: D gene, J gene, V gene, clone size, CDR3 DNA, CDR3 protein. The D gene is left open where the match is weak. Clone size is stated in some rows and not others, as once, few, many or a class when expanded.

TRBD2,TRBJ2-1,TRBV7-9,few,TGTGCCAGCAGCTTAGTTCTAGCGGGAGTCGGTGAGCAGTTCTTC,CASSLVLAGVGEQFF
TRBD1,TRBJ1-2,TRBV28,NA,TGTGCCAGCAGTTCCTCCTCGGGACAGAGGACCCACTTC,CASSSSSGQRTHF
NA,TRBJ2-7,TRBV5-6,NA,TGTGCCAGCAGCTTGGATCACTACGAGCAGTACTTC,CASSLDHYEQYF
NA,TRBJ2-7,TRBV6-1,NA,TGTGCCAGCAAAACGGTCAGCTACGAGCAGTACTTC,CASKTVSYEQYF
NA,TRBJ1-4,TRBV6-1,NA,TGTGCCAGCAGTGAAGCGCAGGGATTCAACCCGGAGGCAAAACTGTTTTTT,CASSEAQGFNPEAKLFF
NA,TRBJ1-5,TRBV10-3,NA,TGTGCCATCAGTGAGTCGACATGGCAGAGCAATCAGCCCCAGCATTTT,CAISESTWQSNQPQHF
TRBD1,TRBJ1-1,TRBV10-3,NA,TGTGCCATCAGTGAGTCTCCAGGGGGGAACACTGAAGCTTTCTTT,CAISESPGGNTEAFF
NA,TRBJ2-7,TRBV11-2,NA,TGTGCCAGCAGCTTAGATTGGAGGGAGTATTACGAGCAGTACTTC,CASSLDWREYYEQYF
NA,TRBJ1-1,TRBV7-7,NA,TGTGCTAGCAGCTTAGGGGAGAACACTGAAGCTTTCTTT,CASSLGENTEAFF
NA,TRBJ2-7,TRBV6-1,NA,TGTGCCAGCAGTGAACTGAGGTACGAGCAGTACTTC,CASSELRYEQYF
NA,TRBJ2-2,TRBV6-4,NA,TGTGCCAGCAGCAATACAGGGTCCACCGGGGAGCTGTTTTTT,CASSNTGSTGELFF
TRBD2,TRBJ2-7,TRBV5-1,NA,TGCGCCAGCGGAAGGACTAGCGGGAACTACGAGCAGTACTTC,CASGRTSGNYEQYF
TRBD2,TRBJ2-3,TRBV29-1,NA,TGCAGCGCCTCACTAGCGGGAGGGATTCCTAGCACAGATACGCAGTATTTT,CSASLAGGIPSTDTQYF
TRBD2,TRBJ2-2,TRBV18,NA,TGTGCCAGCTCACCAACTAGCGGGAGTATCGGTCCCGGGGAGCTGTTTTTT,CASSPTSGSIGPGELFF
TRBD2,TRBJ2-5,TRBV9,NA,TGTGCCAGCAGCGTAGGAACTAGCGGACAAGAGACCCAGTACTTC,CASSVGTSGQETQYF
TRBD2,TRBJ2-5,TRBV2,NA,TGTGCCAGCAGTGACGAGACTAGCGGCCAAGAGACCCAGTACTTC,CASSDETSGQETQYF
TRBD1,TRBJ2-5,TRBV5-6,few,TGTGCCAGCAGCCGGGACGACAGGGTTCGGGAGACCCAGTACTTC,CASSRDDRVRETQYF
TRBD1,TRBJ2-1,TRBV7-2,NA,TGTGCCAGCAGCTCTCGGACAGGGTTGAGTGTCAATGAGCAGTTCTTC,CASSSRTGLSVNEQFF
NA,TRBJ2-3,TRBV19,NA,TGTGCCAGTAGGAGCCGTATTGGGATATCAGATACGCAGTATTTT,CASRSRIGISDTQYF
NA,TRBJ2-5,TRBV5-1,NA,TGCGCCAGCAGCTTATCAGCACAAGAGACCCAGTACTTC,CASSLSAQETQYF
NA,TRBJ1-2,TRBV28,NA,TGTGCCAGCTCCGGAAATAACTATGGCTACACCTTC,CASSGNNYGYTF
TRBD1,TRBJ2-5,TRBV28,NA,TGTGCCAGCAATACACGGGGCAGGGGGCAAGAGACCCAGTACTTC,CASNTRGRGQETQYF
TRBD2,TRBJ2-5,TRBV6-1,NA,TGTGCCAGCAGTGAAATCCCAGCGGGGTTCGGTGAGACCCAGTACTTC,CASSEIPAGFGETQYF
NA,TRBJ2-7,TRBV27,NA,TGTGCCAGCAGTTTACGCAGGGGCGCCTACGAGCAGTACTTC,CASSLRRGAYEQYF
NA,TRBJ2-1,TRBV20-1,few,TGCAGTGCTAGTCGGAATGAGCAGTTCTTC,CSASRNEQFF
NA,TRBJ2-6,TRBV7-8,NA,TGTGCCAGCAGCCCTCGCGGGGGCGGACGAGGGCGCGGCTCTGGGGCCAACGTCCTGACTTTC,CASSPRGGGRGRGSGANVLTF
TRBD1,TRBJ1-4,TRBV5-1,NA,TGCGCCAGCAGCTTGATCGGTCAGGGGGCCGGAACTAATGAAAAACTGTTTTTT,CASSLIGQGAGTNEKLFF
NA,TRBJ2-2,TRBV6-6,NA,TGTGCCAGCAGTTATAGCCAGGGGAACACCGGGGAGCTGTTTTTT,CASSYSQGNTGELFF
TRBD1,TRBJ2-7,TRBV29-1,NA,TGCAGCGCCGGGACAGGGGCCTACGAGCAGTACTTC,CSAGTGAYEQYF
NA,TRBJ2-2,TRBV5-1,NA,TGCGCCAGCAGCTTGGACTGGGCGAACACCGGGGAGCTGTTTTTT,CASSLDWANTGELFF
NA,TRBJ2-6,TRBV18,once,TGTGCCAGCTCACGGTCCAGCAGCTCTGGGGCCAACGTCCTGACTTTC,CASSRSSSSGANVLTF
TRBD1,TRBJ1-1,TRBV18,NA,TGTGCCAGCTCACCGAAGGCAGGGGGGGAAACTGAAGCTTTCTTT,CASSPKAGGETEAFF
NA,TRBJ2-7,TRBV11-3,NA,TGTGCCAGCAGCTTAGCTGGGGCCGGCGAGCAGTACTTC,CASSLAGAGEQYF
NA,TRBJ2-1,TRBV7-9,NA,TGTGCCAGCAGACTACTCGGGACCTCCAACAATGAGCAGTTCTTC,CASRLLGTSNNEQFF
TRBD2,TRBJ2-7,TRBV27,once,TGTGCCAGCAGTTTATCGACTAGCGGGAGGCCCTACTCCTACGAGCAGTACTTC,CASSLSTSGRPYSYEQYF
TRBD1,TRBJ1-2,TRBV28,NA,TGTGCCAGCAGTTCCTCCGGGACAGGGGGCGGTAACTATGGCTACACCTTC,CASSSSGTGGGNYGYTF
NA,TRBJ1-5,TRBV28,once,TGTGCCAGCAGTGGGCCTTACGGACAGCCCCAGCATTTT,CASSGPYGQPQHF
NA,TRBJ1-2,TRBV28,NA,TGTGCCAGCAGTCTAACGACAGGACACTATGGCTACACCTTC,CASSLTTGHYGYTF
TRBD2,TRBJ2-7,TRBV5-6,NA,TGTGCCAGCAGCTTGGTAGGGGCCGGGACTAGCGGGTACGAGCAGTACTTC,CASSLVGAGTSGYEQYF
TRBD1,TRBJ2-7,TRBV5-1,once,TGCGCCAGCAGCTTGGTAACAGGGGGCTCCTACGAGCAGTACTTC,CASSLVTGGSYEQYF
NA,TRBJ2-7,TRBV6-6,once,TGTGCCAGCAGTCCGTCCCCCTACGAGCAGTACTTC,CASSPSPYEQYF
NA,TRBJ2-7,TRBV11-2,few,TGTGCCAGCAGCAAAAGTAACGAGCAGTACTTC,CASSKSNEQYF
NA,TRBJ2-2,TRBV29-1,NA,TGCAGCGTTGAATTGTTCTTGGCAGACCATAACACCGGGGAGCTGTTTTTT,CSVELFLADHNTGELFF
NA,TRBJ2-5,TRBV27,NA,TGTGCCAGCAGTTTATCGACCCGTATGACCCAGTACTTC,CASSLSTRMTQYF